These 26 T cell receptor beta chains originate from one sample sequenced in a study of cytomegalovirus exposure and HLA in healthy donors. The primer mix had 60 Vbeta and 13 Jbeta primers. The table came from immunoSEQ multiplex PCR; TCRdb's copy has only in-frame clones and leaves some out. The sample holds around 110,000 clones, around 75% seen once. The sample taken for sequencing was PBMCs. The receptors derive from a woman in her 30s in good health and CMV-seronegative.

The CDR3 region has the DNA TGTGCCAGTAGTATCGGAGGCAGGGGGCCCTATGAAGCTTTCTTT. The encoded protein is CASSIGGRGPYEAFF. This rearrangement joins TRBV19 to TRBJ1-1; 8 bases align to TRBD1. After removal of 3 bases from V and 7 bases from J, the junction contained 10 bases not matched to a gene. The CDR3 loop spans 15 amino acids. Germline V gene lookup returns CDR1 LNHDA and CDR2 SQIVND (reference sequence). Using reference TRBV19 and TRBJ1-1 for the parts outside the CDR3, the full variable domain is DGGITQSPKYLFRKEGQNVTLSCEQNLNHDAMYWYRQDPGQGLRLIYYSQIVNDFQKGDIAEGYSVSREKKESFPLTVTSAQKNPTAFYLCASSIGGRGPYEAFFGQGTRLTVV.

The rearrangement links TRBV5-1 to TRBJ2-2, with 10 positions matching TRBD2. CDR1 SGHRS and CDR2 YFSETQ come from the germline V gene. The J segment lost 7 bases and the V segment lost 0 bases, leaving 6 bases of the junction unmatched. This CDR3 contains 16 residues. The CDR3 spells CASSLGLAGEIGELFF. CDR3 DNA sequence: TGCGCCAGCAGCTTGGGGCTAGCGGGAGAGATCGGGGAGCTGTTTTTT.

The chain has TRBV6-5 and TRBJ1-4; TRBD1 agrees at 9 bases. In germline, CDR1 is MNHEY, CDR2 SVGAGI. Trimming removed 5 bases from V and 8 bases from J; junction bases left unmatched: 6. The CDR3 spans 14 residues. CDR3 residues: CASSNRDREEKLFF. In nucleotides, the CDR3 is TGTGCCAGCAGTAACCGGGACAGGGAAGAAAAACTGTTTTTT.

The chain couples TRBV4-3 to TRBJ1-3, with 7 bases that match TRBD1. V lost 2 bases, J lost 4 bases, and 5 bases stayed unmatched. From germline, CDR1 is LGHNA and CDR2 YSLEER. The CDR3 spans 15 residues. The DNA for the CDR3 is TGCGCCAGCAGCCAAATAACAGGGGTCGGAAACACCATATATTTT. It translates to CASSQITGVGNTIYF.

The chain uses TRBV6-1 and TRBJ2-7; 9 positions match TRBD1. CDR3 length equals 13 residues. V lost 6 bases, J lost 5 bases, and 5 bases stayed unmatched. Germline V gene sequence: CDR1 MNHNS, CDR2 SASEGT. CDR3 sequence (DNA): TGTGCCAGCAGGGCAACAGGGGGCGACGAGCAGTACTTC. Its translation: CASRATGGDEQYF.

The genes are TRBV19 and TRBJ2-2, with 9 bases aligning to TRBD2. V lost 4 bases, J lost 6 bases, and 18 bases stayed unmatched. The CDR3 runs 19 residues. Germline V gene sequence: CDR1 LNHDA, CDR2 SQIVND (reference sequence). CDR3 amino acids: CASSKALGGGASGAGELFF. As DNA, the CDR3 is TGTGCCAGTAGTAAAGCTTTAGGCGGGGGGGCTTCTGGTGCCGGGGAGCTGTTTTTT.

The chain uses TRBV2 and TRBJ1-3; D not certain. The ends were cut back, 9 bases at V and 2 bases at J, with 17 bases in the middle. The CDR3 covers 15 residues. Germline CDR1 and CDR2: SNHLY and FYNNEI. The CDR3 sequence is CARAGARATGNTIYF. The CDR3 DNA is TGTGCCAGAGCGGGTGCAAGAGCGACTGGAAACACCATATATTTT.

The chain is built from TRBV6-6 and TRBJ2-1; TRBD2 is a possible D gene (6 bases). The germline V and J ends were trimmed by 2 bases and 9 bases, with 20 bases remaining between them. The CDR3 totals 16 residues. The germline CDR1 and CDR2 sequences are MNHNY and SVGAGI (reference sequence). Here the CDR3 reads CASSYTSSGVRGEQFF. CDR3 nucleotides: TGTGCCAGCAGTTACACGAGCTCGGGAGTGAGGGGTGAGCAGTTCTTC.

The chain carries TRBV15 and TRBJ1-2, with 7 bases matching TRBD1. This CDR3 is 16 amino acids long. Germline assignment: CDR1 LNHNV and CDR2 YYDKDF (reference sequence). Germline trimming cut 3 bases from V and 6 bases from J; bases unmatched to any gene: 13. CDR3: CATSSPLTTGMNGYTF. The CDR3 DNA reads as TGTGCCACCAGCAGCCCCCTTACGACAGGGATGAATGGCTACACCTTC.

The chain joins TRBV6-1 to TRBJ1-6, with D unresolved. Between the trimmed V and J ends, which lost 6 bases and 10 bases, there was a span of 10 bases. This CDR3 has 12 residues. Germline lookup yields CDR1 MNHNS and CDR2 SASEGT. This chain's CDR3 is CASSLTRSPLHF. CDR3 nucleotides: TGTGCCAGCAGCCTGACAAGATCACCCCTCCACTTT.

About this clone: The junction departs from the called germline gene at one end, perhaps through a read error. DNA for the CDR3: TGTGTCAGCAGCCAAGACGATGGACAGGGGGCCTTTTTTAAGGCCTACGAGCAGTACTTC. Translating it yields CVSSQDDGQGAFFKAYEQYF. V gene TRBV14 combines with J gene TRBJ2-7; 11 positions agree with TRBD1. Germline CDR1 reads SGHDN; CDR2 reads FVKESK. CDR3 length: 20 amino acids.

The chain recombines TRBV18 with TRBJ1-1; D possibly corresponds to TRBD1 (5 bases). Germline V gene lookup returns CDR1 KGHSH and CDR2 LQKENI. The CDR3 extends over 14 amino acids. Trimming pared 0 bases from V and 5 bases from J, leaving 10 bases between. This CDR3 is CASSPPSKGTEAFF. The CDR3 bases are TGTGCCAGCTCACCACCGTCCAAGGGGACTGAAGCTTTCTTT.

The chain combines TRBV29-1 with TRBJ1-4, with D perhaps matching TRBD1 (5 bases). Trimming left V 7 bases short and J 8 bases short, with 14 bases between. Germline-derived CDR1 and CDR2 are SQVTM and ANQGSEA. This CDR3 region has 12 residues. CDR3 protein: CSGGGAREKLFF. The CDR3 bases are TGCAGCGGGGGAGGGGCGAGGGAAAAACTGTTTTTT.

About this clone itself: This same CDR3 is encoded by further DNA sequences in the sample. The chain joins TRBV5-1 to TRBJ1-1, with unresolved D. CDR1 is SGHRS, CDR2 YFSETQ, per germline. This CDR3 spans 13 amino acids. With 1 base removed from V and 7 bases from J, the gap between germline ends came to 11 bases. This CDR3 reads CASSLMRAGEAFF. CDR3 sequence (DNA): TGCGCCAGCAGCTTGATGAGGGCCGGTGAAGCTTTCTTT.

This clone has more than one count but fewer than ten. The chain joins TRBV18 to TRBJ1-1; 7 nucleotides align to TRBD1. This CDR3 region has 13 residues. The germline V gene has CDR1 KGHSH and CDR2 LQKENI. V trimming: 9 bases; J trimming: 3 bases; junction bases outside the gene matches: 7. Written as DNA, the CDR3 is TGTGCCAGTGCCGGGACAGCCGACACTGAAGCTTTCTTT. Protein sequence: CASAGTADTEAFF.

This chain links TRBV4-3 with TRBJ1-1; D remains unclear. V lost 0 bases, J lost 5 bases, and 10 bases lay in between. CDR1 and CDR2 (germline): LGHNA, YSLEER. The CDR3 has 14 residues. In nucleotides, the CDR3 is TGCGCCAGCAGCCAAGATTCGGGAGTGACTGAAGCTTTCTTT. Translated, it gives CASSQDSGVTEAFF.

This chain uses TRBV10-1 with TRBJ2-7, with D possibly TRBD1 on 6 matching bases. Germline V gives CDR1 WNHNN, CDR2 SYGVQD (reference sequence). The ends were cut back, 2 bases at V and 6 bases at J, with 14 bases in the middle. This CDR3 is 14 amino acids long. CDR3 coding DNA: TGCGCCAGCAGTGAGGGGGGCGCGGTGGGCGAGCAGTACTTC. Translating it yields CASSEGGAVGEQYF.

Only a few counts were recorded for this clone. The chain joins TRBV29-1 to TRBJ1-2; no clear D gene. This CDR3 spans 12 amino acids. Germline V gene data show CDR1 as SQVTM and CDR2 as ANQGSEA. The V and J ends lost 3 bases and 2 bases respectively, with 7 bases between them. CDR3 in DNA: TGCAGCGTTGAGGCATTGAACTATGGCTACACCTTC. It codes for CSVEALNYGYTF.

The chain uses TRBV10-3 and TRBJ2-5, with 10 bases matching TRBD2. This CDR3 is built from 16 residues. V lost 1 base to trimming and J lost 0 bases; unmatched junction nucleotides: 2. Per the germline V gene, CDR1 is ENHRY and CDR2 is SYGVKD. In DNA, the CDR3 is TGTGCCATCAGTGAGTTCCTAGCGGGGGACCAAGAGACCCAGTACTTC. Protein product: CAISEFLAGDQETQYF.

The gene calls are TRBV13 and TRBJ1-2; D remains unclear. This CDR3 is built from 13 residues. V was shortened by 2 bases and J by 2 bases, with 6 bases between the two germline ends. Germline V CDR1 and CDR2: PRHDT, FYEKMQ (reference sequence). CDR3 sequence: CASSLTLNYGYTF. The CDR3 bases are TGTGCCAGCAGCTTAACACTAAACTATGGCTACACCTTC. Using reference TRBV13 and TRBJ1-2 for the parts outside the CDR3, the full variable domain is AAGVIQSPRHLIKEKRETATLKCYPIPRHDTVYWYQQGPGQDPQFLISFYEKMQSDKGSIPDRFSAQQFSDYHSELNMSSLELGDSALYFCASSLTLNYGYTFGSGTRLTVV.

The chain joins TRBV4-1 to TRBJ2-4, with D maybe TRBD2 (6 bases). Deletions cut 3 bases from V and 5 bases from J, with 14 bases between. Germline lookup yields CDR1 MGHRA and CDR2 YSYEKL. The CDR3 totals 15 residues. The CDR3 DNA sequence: TGCGCCAGCAGCCACCAGGACCCGGGGGAAAACATTCAGTACTTC. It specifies CASSHQDPGENIQYF.

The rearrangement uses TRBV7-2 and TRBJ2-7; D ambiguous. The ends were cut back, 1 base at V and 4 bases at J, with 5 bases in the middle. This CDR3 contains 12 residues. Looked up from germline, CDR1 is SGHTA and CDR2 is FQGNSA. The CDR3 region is CASSLVGYEQYF. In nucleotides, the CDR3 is TGTGCCAGCAGCTTAGTCGGGTACGAGCAGTACTTC.

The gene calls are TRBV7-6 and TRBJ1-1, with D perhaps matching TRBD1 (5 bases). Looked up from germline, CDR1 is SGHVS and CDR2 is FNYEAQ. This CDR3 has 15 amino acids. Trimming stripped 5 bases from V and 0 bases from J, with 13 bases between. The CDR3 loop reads CASSQGQGMNTEAFF. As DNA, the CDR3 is TGTGCCAGCAGCCAAGGGCAGGGAATGAACACTGAAGCTTTCTTT.

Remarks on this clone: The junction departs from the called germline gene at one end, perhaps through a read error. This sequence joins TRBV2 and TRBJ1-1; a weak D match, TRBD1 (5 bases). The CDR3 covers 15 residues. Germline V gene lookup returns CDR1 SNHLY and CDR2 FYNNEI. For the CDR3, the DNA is TGTGCCAGCAGCGAAGGGGAGGGGAAGGGGCGGGTGGCTTTCTTT. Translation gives CASSEGEGKGRVAFF.

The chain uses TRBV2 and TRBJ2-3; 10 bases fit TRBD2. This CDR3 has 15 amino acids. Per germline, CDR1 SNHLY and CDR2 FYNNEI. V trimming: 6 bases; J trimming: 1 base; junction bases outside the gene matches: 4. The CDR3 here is CASSGLAEGTDTQYF. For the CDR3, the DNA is TGTGCCAGCAGCGGACTAGCGGAGGGCACAGATACGCAGTATTTT.

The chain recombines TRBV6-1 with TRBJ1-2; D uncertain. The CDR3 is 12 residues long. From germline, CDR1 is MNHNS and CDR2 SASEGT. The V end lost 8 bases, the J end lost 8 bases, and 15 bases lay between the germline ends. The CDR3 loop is CASHTPPGGYTF. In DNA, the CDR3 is TGTGCCAGCCATACCCCCCCGGGGGGCTACACCTTC.